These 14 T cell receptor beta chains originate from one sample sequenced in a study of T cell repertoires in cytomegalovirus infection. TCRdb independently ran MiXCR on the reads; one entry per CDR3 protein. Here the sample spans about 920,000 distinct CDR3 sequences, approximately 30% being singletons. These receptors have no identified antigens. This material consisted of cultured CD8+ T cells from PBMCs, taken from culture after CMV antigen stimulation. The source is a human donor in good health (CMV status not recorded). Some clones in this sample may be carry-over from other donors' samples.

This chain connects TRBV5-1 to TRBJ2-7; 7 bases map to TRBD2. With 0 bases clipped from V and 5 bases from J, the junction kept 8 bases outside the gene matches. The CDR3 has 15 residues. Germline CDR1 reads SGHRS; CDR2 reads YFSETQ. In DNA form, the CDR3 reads TGCGCCAGCAGCTTGGGGGGCGGGGGTTCGGACGAGCAGTACGTC. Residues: CASSLGGGGSDEQYV.

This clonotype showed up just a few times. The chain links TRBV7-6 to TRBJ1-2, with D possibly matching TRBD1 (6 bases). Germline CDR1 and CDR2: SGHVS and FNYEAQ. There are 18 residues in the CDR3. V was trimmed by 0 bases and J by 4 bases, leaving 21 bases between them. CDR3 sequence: CASSLARGADLGGYGYTF. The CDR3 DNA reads TGTGCCAGCAGCTTAGCGCGGGGGGCGGACCTTGGAGGCTATGGCTACACCTTC.

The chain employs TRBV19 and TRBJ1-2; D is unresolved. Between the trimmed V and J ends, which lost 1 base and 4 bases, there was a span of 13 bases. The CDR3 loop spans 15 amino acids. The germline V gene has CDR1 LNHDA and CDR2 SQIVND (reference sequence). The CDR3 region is CASSIALMGIYGYTF. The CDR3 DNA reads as TGTGCCAGTAGTATAGCCCTAATGGGGATCTATGGCTACACCTTC.

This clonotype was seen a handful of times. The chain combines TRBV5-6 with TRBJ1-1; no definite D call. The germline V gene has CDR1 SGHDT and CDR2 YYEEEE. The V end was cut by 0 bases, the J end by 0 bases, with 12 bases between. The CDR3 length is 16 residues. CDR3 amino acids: CASSLEFPAVNTEAFF. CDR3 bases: TGTGCCAGCAGCTTGGAGTTTCCGGCGGTGAACACTGAAGCTTTCTTT. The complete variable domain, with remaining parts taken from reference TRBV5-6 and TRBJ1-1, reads DAGVTQSPTHLIKTRGQQVTLRCSPKSGHDTVSWYQQALGQGPQFIFQYYEEEERQRGNFPDRFSGHQFPNYSSELNVNALLLGDSALYLCASSLEFPAVNTEAFFGQGTRLTVV.

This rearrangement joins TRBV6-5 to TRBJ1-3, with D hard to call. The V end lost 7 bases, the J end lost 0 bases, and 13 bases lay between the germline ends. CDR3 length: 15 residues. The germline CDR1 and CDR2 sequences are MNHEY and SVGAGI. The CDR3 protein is CASTVGISSGNTIYF. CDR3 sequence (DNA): TGTGCCAGCACAGTGGGTATTAGCTCTGGAAACACCATATATTTT.

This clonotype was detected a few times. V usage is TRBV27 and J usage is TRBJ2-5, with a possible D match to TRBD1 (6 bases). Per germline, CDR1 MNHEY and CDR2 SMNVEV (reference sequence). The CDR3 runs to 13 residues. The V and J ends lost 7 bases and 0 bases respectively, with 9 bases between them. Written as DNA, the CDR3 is TGTGCCAGCATTGGACAGAACCAAGAGACCCAGTACTTC. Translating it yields CASIGQNQETQYF.

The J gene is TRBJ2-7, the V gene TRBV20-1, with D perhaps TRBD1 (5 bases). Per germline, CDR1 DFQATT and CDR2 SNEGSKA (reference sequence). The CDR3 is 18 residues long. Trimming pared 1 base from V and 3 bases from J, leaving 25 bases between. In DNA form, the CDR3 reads TGCAGTGCTAGAGGCCCACAGGAGCCACCTGCACAGTACTACGAGCAGTACGTC. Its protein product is CSARGPQEPPAQYYEQYV.

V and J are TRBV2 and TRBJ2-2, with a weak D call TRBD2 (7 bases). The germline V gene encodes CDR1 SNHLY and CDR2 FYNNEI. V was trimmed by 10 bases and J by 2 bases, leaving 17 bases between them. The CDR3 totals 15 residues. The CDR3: CATHRGGENTGELFF. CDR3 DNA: TGTGCCACGCATAGAGGGGGGGAAAACACCGGGGAGCTGTTTTTT.

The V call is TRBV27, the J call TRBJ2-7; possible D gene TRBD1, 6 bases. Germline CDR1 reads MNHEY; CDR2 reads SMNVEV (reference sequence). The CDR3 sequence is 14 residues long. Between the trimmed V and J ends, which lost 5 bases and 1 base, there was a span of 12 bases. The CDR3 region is CASSARDTSYEQYF. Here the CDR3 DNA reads TGTGCCAGCAGTGCTAGGGACACATCCTACGAGCAGTACTTC.

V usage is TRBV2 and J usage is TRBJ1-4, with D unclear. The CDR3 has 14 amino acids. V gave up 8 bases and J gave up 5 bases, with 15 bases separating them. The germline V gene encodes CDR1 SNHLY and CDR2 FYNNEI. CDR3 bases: TGTGCCAGCGAACCGGGTCCCCTCAATGAAAAACTGTTTTTT. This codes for CASEPGPLNEKLFF.

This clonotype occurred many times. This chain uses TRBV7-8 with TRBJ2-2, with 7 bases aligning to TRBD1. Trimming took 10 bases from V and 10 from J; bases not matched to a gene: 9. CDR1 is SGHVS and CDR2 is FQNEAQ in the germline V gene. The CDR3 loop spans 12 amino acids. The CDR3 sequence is CAIMTGQEELFF. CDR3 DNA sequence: TGTGCCATCATGACAGGGCAAGAGGAGCTGTTTTTT.

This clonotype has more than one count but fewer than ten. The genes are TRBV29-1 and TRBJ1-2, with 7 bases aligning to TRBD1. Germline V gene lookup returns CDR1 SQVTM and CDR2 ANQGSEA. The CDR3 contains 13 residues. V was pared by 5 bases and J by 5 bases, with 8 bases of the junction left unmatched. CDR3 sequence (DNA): TGCAGCGTTTTGTCCGACAGGGCTTATGGCTACACCTTC. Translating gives CSVLSDRAYGYTF.

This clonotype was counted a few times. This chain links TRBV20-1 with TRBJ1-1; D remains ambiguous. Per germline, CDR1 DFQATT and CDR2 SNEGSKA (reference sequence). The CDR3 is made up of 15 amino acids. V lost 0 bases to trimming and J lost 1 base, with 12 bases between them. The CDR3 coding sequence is TGCAGTGCTAGAGATTGGCTGGGAGGGAACACTGAAGCTTTCTTT. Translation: CSARDWLGGNTEAFF.

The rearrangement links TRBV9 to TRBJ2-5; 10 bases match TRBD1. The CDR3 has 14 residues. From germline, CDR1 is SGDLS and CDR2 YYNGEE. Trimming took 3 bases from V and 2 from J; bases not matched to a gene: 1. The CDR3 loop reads CASSGDRGQETQYF. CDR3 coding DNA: TGTGCCAGCAGCGGGGACAGGGGACAAGAGACCCAGTACTTC.